This TCR beta chain is drawn from a study of cytomegalovirus exposure and HLA in healthy donors. The study's findings and limits: In a later analysis, HLA-associated beta chains showed higher expansion and lower generation probabilities than comparable chains. In a later analysis, TCR association rates varied by HLA locus: DRB1 most, HLA-C fewest. Prediction of most subjects' HLA-A and HLA-B alleles by TCR beta sequences was reportedly accurate.

This clone occurred once. Its specificity is unknown. The V gene end was trimmed by 4 bases and the J gene end by 0 bases; junction bases not matched to a gene: 3. This CDR3 contains 14 residues. The germline CDR1 and CDR2 sequences are SGHNT and YYREEE (reference sequence). PCR involved 60 Vbeta and 13 Jbeta primers. Libraries were prepared by immunoSEQ multiplex PCR; TCRdb keeps only in-frame clonotypes and omits some of them. The sample yields 100,000 to 150,000 clones, 80% seen once. The TCR sequence derives from a woman aged 40 to 50 in good health and CMV-seronegative. The material sequenced was PBMCs. J is TRBJ1-2 and V is TRBV5-4; TRBD1 matches at 7 bases. The DNA for the CDR3 is TGTGCCAGCAGCCTAGACAGGGCTAACTATGGCTACACCTTC. Protein product: CASSLDRANYGYTF.